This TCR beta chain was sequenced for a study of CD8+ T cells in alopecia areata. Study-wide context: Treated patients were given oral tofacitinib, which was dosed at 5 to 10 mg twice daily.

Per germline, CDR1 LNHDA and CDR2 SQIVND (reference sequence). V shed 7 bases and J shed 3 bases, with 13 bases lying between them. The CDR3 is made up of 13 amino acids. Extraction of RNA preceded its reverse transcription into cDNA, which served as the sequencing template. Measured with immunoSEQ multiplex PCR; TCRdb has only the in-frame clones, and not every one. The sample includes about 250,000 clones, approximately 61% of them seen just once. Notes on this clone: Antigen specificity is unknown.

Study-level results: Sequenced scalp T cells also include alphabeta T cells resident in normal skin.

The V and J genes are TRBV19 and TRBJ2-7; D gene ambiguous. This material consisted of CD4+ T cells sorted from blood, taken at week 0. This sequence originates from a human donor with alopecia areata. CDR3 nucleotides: TGTGCCAGTATCCCGGATCGGGTCTACGAGCAGTACTTC. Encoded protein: CASIPDRVYEQYF.